The 26 T cell receptor beta chains presented below share a single source sample, sequenced in a study of shared clonotypes between healthy human individuals. Assay: immunoSEQ multiplex PCR; the TCRdb copy retains only in-frame clones and omits some. Here the sample spans 550,000 to 600,000 clones, 98% being singletons. CD45RO negativity and positive selection for CCR7 defined naive CD8 cells, a population that excluded terminally differentiated effector memory CD45RA+ cells. The specimen sequenced was naive CD8+ T cells sorted from blood. The source of these receptors is a man aged 25 to 45 in good health.

This chain connects TRBV10-3 to TRBJ2-7; no firm D call. The V end lost 3 bases, the J end lost 1 base, and 13 bases lay between the germline ends. This CDR3 is 15 amino acids long. Germline CDR1 is ENHRY and CDR2 is SYGVKD. CDR3 bases: TGTGCCATCAGTGACCAAGCCCAAAGGTCCTACGAGCAGTACTTC. It is translated as CAISDQAQRSYEQYF.

The rearrangement joins TRBV29-1 to TRBJ1-1; TRBD1 matches 8 bases. V gave up 4 bases and J gave up 1 base; unmatched junction bases: 5. The CDR3 runs 14 residues. Germline V gene sequence: CDR1 SQVTM, CDR2 ANQGSEA. For the CDR3, the DNA is TGCAGCGTTGGGACAGGGTACGGGAACACTGAAGCTTTCTTT. Protein sequence: CSVGTGYGNTEAFF.

The chain recombines TRBV19 with TRBJ1-1; D unresolved. CDR1 is LNHDA and CDR2 is SQIVND in the germline V gene (reference sequence). The CDR3 runs 15 residues. Deletions cut 3 bases from V and 4 bases from J, with 15 bases between. This CDR3 is CASSMGIPRGTEAFF. The CDR3 DNA follows: TGTGCCAGTAGTATGGGGATCCCCCGAGGCACTGAAGCTTTCTTT.

This chain uses TRBV29-1 with TRBJ2-7; D is unresolved. Trimming took 6 bases from V and 2 from J, leaving 14 bases between them. Germline lookup yields CDR1 SQVTM and CDR2 ANQGSEA. This CDR3 has 13 amino acids. The CDR3 nucleotides read TGCAGCGTCCCGACACGCAAGACCTACGAGCAGTACTTC. This sequence encodes CSVPTRKTYEQYF.

This rearrangement joins TRBV4-1 to TRBJ2-7; maybe TRBD1 (5 bases). V lost 2 bases and J 3 bases, leaving 8 bases between the germline ends. Per germline, CDR1 MGHRA and CDR2 YSYEKL. CDR3 length equals 13 residues. The CDR3 sequence: CASSQLGLYEQYF. The CDR3 DNA reads TGCGCCAGCAGCCAATTGGGGCTCTACGAGCAGTACTTC.

This chain joins TRBV27 and TRBJ2-1; possibly TRBD1 for D (6 bases). V was shortened by 5 bases and J by 7 bases, with 21 bases between the two germline ends. The CDR3 has 16 amino acids. Per germline, CDR1 MNHEY and CDR2 SMNVEV (reference sequence). CDR3 nucleotides: TGTGCCAGCAGTCCTATCGAGGGGGAACGGTGGAATGAGCAGTTCTTC. It translates to CASSPIEGERWNEQFF.

The sample holds one count of this clone. J is TRBJ2-2 and V is TRBV6-1, with a weak D call TRBD2 (5 bases). V lost 3 bases and J 1 base, leaving 12 bases between the germline ends. The CDR3 totals 16 residues. The germline gives CDR1 MNHNS, CDR2 SASEGT. For the CDR3, the DNA is TGTGCCAGCAGTGACCTGCGGAGGTGGAACACCGGGGAGCTGTTTTTT. Translating gives CASSDLRRWNTGELFF.

The chain has TRBV6-1 and TRBJ2-7; D is possibly TRBD2 (6 bases). This CDR3 is built from 14 residues. CDR1 and CDR2 (germline): MNHNS, SASEGT. V was trimmed by 7 bases and J by 2 bases, leaving 15 bases between them. The CDR3: CASTSIAETYEQYF. Written as DNA, the CDR3 is TGTGCCAGCACATCGATAGCGGAAACCTACGAGCAGTACTTC.

A word on this clone: Other DNA sequences in the same sample also yield this CDR3. The V call is TRBV7-9, the J call TRBJ2-2; D is unresolved. Germline values: CDR1 SEHNR, CDR2 FQNEAQ (reference sequence). This CDR3 is built from 12 residues. Deletions cut 4 bases from V and 3 bases from J, with 3 bases between. This CDR3 is CASSSHTGELFF. The CDR3 nucleotides read TGTGCCAGCAGCTCGCACACCGGGGAGCTGTTTTTT. Combining the CDR3 with reference TRBV7-9 and TRBJ2-2 gives the whole variable domain DTGVSQNPRHKITKRGQNVTFRCDPISEHNRLYWYRQTLGQGPEFLTYFQNEAQLEKSRLLSDRFSAERPKGSFSTLEIQRTEQGDSAMYLCASSSHTGELFFGEGSRLTVL.

The chain employs TRBV7-6 and TRBJ2-7; 7 positions match TRBD2. CDR1 is SGHVS and CDR2 is FNYEAQ in the germline V gene. CDR3 length equals 14 residues. V lost 3 bases, J lost 4 bases, and 6 bases stayed unmatched. CDR3 loop: CASSLAGEAYEQYF. CDR3 DNA: TGTGCCAGCAGCTTGGCGGGAGAAGCGTACGAGCAGTACTTC.

This chain joins TRBV6-5 and TRBJ2-7; 9 nucleotides line up with TRBD1. CDR3 length equals 15 residues. From germline, CDR1 is MNHEY and CDR2 SVGAGI. The junction had 7 bases not matched to a gene; V was cut back by 5 bases and J by 2 bases. The CDR3: CASSAGTGYPYEQYF. CDR3 sequence (DNA): TGTGCCAGCAGTGCCGGGACAGGGTATCCCTACGAGCAGTACTTC.

This chain joins TRBV9 and TRBJ2-1, with 7 bases fitting TRBD2. Germline V CDR1 and CDR2: SGDLS, YYNGEE. The CDR3 totals 12 residues. J was trimmed by 8 bases and V by 4 bases; bases with no gene match: 3. CDR3 amino acids: CASSPRGDEQFF. CDR3 nucleotide sequence: TGTGCCAGCAGCCCCCGGGGGGATGAGCAGTTCTTC.

The V call is TRBV7-6, the J call TRBJ2-2, with 11 bases aligning to TRBD2. CDR1 and CDR2 (germline): SGHVS, FNYEAQ. With V trimmed by 4 bases and J by 7 bases, 8 bases remained unmatched. The CDR3 is 16 amino acids. The CDR3 loop is CASSSPTSGNHGELFF. The DNA for the CDR3 is TGTGCCAGCAGCTCCCCGACTAGCGGGAATCACGGGGAGCTGTTTTTT.

The chain links TRBV7-6 to TRBJ1-1, with D unclear. The CDR3 is 16 residues long. Germline lookup yields CDR1 SGHVS and CDR2 FNYEAQ. The V and J ends lost 1 base and 2 bases respectively, with 14 bases between them. CDR3 in amino acids: CASSLVSGGLNTEAFF. The CDR3 DNA reads as TGTGCCAGCAGCTTAGTCTCCGGCGGACTCAACACTGAAGCTTTCTTT.

This clone has only one observation. The CDR3 nucleotides are TGTGCCAGCCCCAGACAGGGCGGGTCCGGCTACACCTTC. The encoded protein is CASPRQGGSGYTF. The rearrangement links TRBV2 to TRBJ1-2, with 7 nucleotides matching TRBD1. V lost 8 bases to trimming and J lost 8 bases; unmatched junction nucleotides: 11. The CDR3 covers 13 residues. Germline V CDR1 and CDR2: SNHLY, FYNNEI.

This chain joins TRBV5-1 and TRBJ2-5, with 8 nucleotides matching TRBD1. This CDR3 has 16 amino acids. Germline assignment: CDR1 SGHRS and CDR2 YFSETQ. V trimming: 5 bases; J trimming: 2 bases; junction bases outside the gene matches: 11. The CDR3 DNA sequence: TGCGCCAGCAGTTCTCCGACAGGGGAGGTGCAAGAGACCCAGTACTTC. This codes for CASSSPTGEVQETQYF. Filled out from reference TRBV5-1 and TRBJ2-5, the complete variable domain reads KAGVTQTPRYLIKTRGQQVTLSCSPISGHRSVSWYQQTPGQGLQFLFEYFSETQRNKGNFPGRFSGRQFSNSRSEMNVSTLELGDSALYLCASSSPTGEVQETQYFGPGTRLLVL.

This sequence joins TRBV5-5 and TRBJ2-7, with TRBD2 identical over 9 bases. V lost 5 bases to trimming and J lost 2 bases; unmatched junction nucleotides: 8. CDR3 length: 15 amino acids. CDR1 SGHKS and CDR2 YYEKEE come from the germline V gene (reference sequence). In DNA, the CDR3 is TGTGCCAGCAGTTCTCTAGCGGGACCTACCTACGAGCAGTACTTC. Encoded protein: CASSSLAGPTYEQYF. Combining the CDR3 with reference TRBV5-5 and TRBJ2-7 gives the whole variable domain DAGVTQSPTHLIKTRGQQVTLRCSPISGHKSVSWYQQVLGQGPQFIFQYYEKEERGRGNFPDRFSARQFPNYSSELNVNALLLGDSALYLCASSSLAGPTYEQYFGPGTRLTVT.

The chain has TRBV6-5 and TRBJ2-1; D remains unclear. The V gene lost 8 bases and the J gene lost 1 base, with 12 bases spanning the gap. The length of the CDR3 is 14 residues. In germline, CDR1 is MNHEY, CDR2 SVGAGI. CDR3 sequence: CASSMTASYNEQFF. CDR3 DNA sequence: TGTGCCAGCTCTATGACCGCTTCCTACAATGAGCAGTTCTTC.

The chain links TRBV6-6 to TRBJ2-7; tentatively, D is TRBD1 (5 bases). Germline V gives CDR1 MNHNY, CDR2 SVGAGI (reference sequence). The CDR3 totals 12 residues. V was shortened by 0 bases and J by 7 bases, with 7 bases between the two germline ends. The CDR3 loop is CASSYSQGEQYF. CDR3 bases: TGTGCCAGCAGTTACTCGCAGGGAGAGCAGTACTTC.

J is TRBJ2-1 and V is TRBV7-9, with D tentatively TRBD1 or TRBD2 (5 bases each). In germline, CDR1 is SEHNR, CDR2 FQNEAQ (reference sequence). Trimming took off 1 base at V and 12 bases at J, with 10 bases between the two ends. The CDR3 totals 12 residues. The CDR3, as DNA: TGTGCCAGCAGCTTAGGGGGGTTCGGGCAGTTCTTC. Residues: CASSLGGFGQFF.

Points on this clone: This sample includes further DNA sequences coding for the same CDR3. The chain links TRBV2 to TRBJ1-2, with D unresolved. The V end was cut by 4 bases, the J end by 4 bases, with 4 bases between. Germline values: CDR1 SNHLY, CDR2 FYNNEI. The CDR3 consists of 11 residues. CDR3 DNA sequence: TGTGCCAGCAGTGGATCCTATGGCTACACCTTC. Protein product: CASSGSYGYTF.

The CDR3 protein is CASSWYFRQYF. The DNA for the CDR3 is TGTGCCAGCAGTTGGTACTTCCGGCAGTATTTT. The chain couples TRBV5-5 to TRBJ2-3; D is undetermined. The CDR3 length is 11 residues. Germline V gene lookup returns CDR1 SGHKS and CDR2 YYEKEE (reference sequence). V lost 5 bases and J 11 bases, leaving 12 bases between the germline ends.

V usage is TRBV7-9 and J usage is TRBJ2-1; 7 nucleotides align to TRBD2. After removal of 0 bases from V and 5 bases from J, the junction contained 7 bases not matched to a gene. The CDR3 has 16 amino acids. CDR1 and CDR2 from the germline V gene are SEHNR and FQNEAQ (reference sequence). The CDR3 coding sequence is TGTGCCAGCAGCTTAGCTGCGTGGGGGGGAAACAATGAGCAGTTCTTC. The encoded protein is CASSLAAWGGNNEQFF.

The chain carries TRBV11-2 and TRBJ1-3; D is uncertain. V lost 0 bases to trimming and J lost 0 bases, with 9 bases between them. Germline CDR1 reads SGHAT; CDR2 reads FQNNGV. CDR3 length: 16 amino acids. The CDR3 DNA sequence: TGTGCCAGCAGCTTAGATGAGGGCTTCTCTGGAAACACCATATATTTT. Translated, it gives CASSLDEGFSGNTIYF.

The V gene is TRBV19, the J gene TRBJ2-7, with D unresolved. The ends were cut back, 1 base at V and 1 base at J, with 11 bases in the middle. The germline gives CDR1 LNHDA, CDR2 SQIVND (reference sequence). The CDR3 is 15 amino acids. CDR3 protein: CASSIGAGVSYEQYF. In nucleotides, the CDR3 is TGTGCCAGTAGTATAGGTGCAGGTGTATCCTACGAGCAGTACTTC.

The chain combines TRBV15 with TRBJ2-1; TRBD2 agrees at 8 bases. Germline CDR1 LNHNV, CDR2 YYDKDF (reference sequence). The V and J ends lost 8 bases and 6 bases, in that order; junction bases with no gene match: 9. The CDR3 spans 14 residues. This CDR3 is CATGAGGTINEQFF. CDR3 DNA sequence: TGTGCCACCGGCGCGGGGGGCACGATCAATGAGCAGTTCTTC.